A single sample gave rise to the 28 T cell receptor beta chains below, sequenced in a study of blood T cells in healthy people across ages. Next came a second PCR, run for about 7 to 12 cycles, which used a sample-barcoded 5' primer along with a J-beta primer mix. TCRdb re-analysed the 5' RACE reads in MiXCR, keeping a single row per CDR3 protein. Counted here are some 1,800,000 distinct CDR3 sequences, roughly 43% occurring once; the ten biggest clones make up about 21%. Sequenced input: blood. These receptor sequences come from a human donor in good health.

The V gene is TRBV11-2, the J gene TRBJ2-2, with a weak D call TRBD1 (6 bases). The CDR3 consists of 14 residues. Trimming left V 7 bases short and J 5 bases short, with 14 bases between. Germline V CDR1 and CDR2: SGHAT, FQNNGV. CDR3 protein: CASTPTGSTGELFF. DNA of the CDR3: TGTGCCAGCACCCCTACAGGGAGTACCGGGGAGCTGTTTTTT.

The table lists this clonotype with a few counts. This chain connects TRBV2 to TRBJ2-7; TRBD1 agrees at 10 bases. The germline V gene has CDR1 SNHLY and CDR2 FYNNEI. The CDR3 loop spans 14 amino acids. Trimming took 4 bases from V and 3 from J; bases not matched to a gene: 3. CDR3 DNA: TGTGCCAGCAGTGGGGACAGGGGATTCTACGAGCAGTACTTC. Its protein product is CASSGDRGFYEQYF. Variable domain in full (rest from reference TRBV2 and TRBJ2-7): EPEVTQTPSHQVTQMGQEVILRCVPISNHLYFYWYRQILGQKVEFLVSFYNNEISEKSEIFDDQFSVERPDGSNFTLKIRSTKLEDSAMYFCASSGDRGFYEQYFGPGTRLTVT.

This clonotype was seen a handful of times. The chain uses TRBV7-2 and TRBJ1-2; no clear D gene. The V and J ends lost 1 base and 2 bases respectively, with 20 bases between them. The CDR3 covers 18 residues. Germline CDR1 and CDR2: SGHTA and FQGNSA. The chain's CDR3 is CASSLEVQLFIPNYGYTF. The CDR3 nucleotides read TGTGCCAGCAGCTTAGAAGTACAACTCTTCATTCCCAACTATGGCTACACCTTC.

The sample holds a few counts of this clonotype. This chain connects TRBV24-1 to TRBJ2-7; TRBD1 matches at 9 bases. Germline V gives CDR1 KGHDR, CDR2 SFDVKD. Trimming took 4 bases from V and 2 from J; bases not matched to a gene: 5. CDR3 length equals 15 residues. The CDR3 DNA sequence: TGTGCCACCAGTGAAAAACAGGGGGCGACCTACGAGCAGTACTTC. It translates to CATSEKQGATYEQYF.

This sequence joins TRBV7-9 and TRBJ2-1, with unresolved D. The CDR3 runs 16 residues. The V gene's germline CDR1 is SEHNR and CDR2 FQNEAQ (reference sequence). Deletions cut 4 bases from V and 2 bases from J, with 15 bases between. The CDR3 DNA reads TGTGCCAGCAGCTACCGGGTCAAGGGCCCCTACAATGAGCAGTTCTTC. It codes for CASSYRVKGPYNEQFF.

This clonotype has at least ten counts. V gene TRBV20-1 combines with J gene TRBJ2-5; maybe TRBD2 (6 bases). The CDR3 loop spans 10 amino acids. Germline V CDR1 and CDR2: DFQATT, SNEGSKA (reference sequence). Trimming stripped 3 bases from V and 11 bases from J, with 10 bases between. DNA of the CDR3: TGCAGTGCTAGGCGGGGTGCGCAGTACTTC. Its protein is CSARRGAQYF.

This clonotype has a handful of counts. The gene calls are TRBV7-3 and TRBJ2-7; possibly TRBD1 or TRBD2 for D (5 bases each). Germline assignment: CDR1 SGHTA and CDR2 FQGTGA. Trimming removed 5 bases at V and 3 bases at J, with 11 bases between. The CDR3 runs 13 residues. This chain's CDR3 is CASSTGTNYEQYF. The CDR3 DNA reads TGTGCCAGCAGCACCGGGACCAACTACGAGCAGTACTTC.

This clonotype showed up just a few times. The V and J genes are TRBV7-3 and TRBJ2-3; TRBD2 might be the D (6 bases). V lost 1 base and J 2 bases, leaving 13 bases between the germline ends. CDR3 length equals 16 residues. The germline CDR1 and CDR2 sequences are SGHTA and FQGTGA. CDR3 protein: CASSLNSAGNTDTQYF. Here the CDR3 DNA reads TGTGCCAGCAGCTTAAATTCAGCGGGTAACACAGATACGCAGTATTTT.

This clonotype was seen ten or more times. V is TRBV20-1 and J is TRBJ1-6, with unresolved D. The CDR3 length is 13 residues. Germline V gives CDR1 DFQATT, CDR2 SNEGSKA (reference sequence). With 2 bases removed from V and 11 bases from J, the gap between germline ends came to 13 bases. CDR3 sequence (DNA): TGCAGTGCTAGACCTTCTGAGAGGGCACCCCTCCACTTT. Its protein product is CSARPSERAPLHF.

This clonotype has a handful of counts. The chain carries TRBV7-9 and TRBJ2-3; D might be TRBD1 or TRBD2, each matching 5 bases. Per germline, CDR1 SEHNR and CDR2 FQNEAQ (reference sequence). V shed 5 bases and J shed 2 bases, with 11 bases lying between them. The CDR3 runs to 14 residues. This CDR3 is CASSRGKNTDTQYF. The CDR3 bases are TGTGCCAGCAGCCGGGGCAAGAACACAGATACGCAGTATTTT.

The rearrangement uses TRBV7-2 and TRBJ1-2; D is ambiguous. V dropped 5 bases and J dropped 8 bases, with 12 bases sitting between them. This CDR3 region has 12 residues. CDR1 and CDR2 (germline): SGHTA, FQGNSA. The CDR3 sequence is CASSPNIDGYTF. The CDR3 DNA sequence: TGTGCCAGCAGCCCCAATATTGACGGCTACACCTTC. Combining the CDR3 with reference TRBV7-2 and TRBJ1-2 gives the whole variable domain GAGVSQSPSNKVTEKGKDVELRCDPISGHTALYWYRQSLGQGLEFLIYFQGNSAPDKSGLPSDRFSAERTGGSVSTLTIQRTQQEDSAVYLCASSPNIDGYTFGSGTRLTVV.

The chain is built from TRBV7-3 and TRBJ2-1; 10 bases fit TRBD2. Per germline, CDR1 SGHTA and CDR2 FQGTGA. The trim removed 5 bases at V and 9 bases at J, leaving 13 bases unmatched. The CDR3 runs to 16 residues. The CDR3 coding sequence is TGTGCCAGCAGCCCACAGAGCGGGGGGGCATCTCGTGAGCAGTTCTTC. This translates into CASSPQSGGASREQFF.

V gene TRBV7-2 combines with J gene TRBJ1-1, with D possibly being TRBD1 (6 bases). Germline CDR1 and CDR2: SGHTA and FQGNSA. The CDR3 has 14 residues. Trimming pared 2 bases from V and 6 bases from J, leaving 13 bases between. This CDR3 reads CASSLNRVAPEAFF. CDR3 bases: TGTGCCAGCAGCTTAAACAGGGTTGCACCTGAAGCTTTCTTT.

This clonotype occurred a few times. This chain links TRBV5-1 with TRBJ1-4; TRBD1 agrees at 8 bases. Germline CDR1 reads SGHRS; CDR2 reads YFSETQ. CDR3 length: 15 residues. Trimming removed 4 bases from V and 5 bases from J; junction bases left unmatched: 7. The CDR3 sequence: CASSLGQGGNEKLFF. As DNA, the CDR3 is TGCGCCAGCAGCCTCGGACAGGGTGGAAATGAAAAACTGTTTTTT.

The chain recombines TRBV7-2 with TRBJ1-6; TRBD1 aligns across 8 bases. J was trimmed by 10 bases and V by 2 bases; bases with no gene match: 7. CDR1 is SGHTA and CDR2 is FQGNSA in the germline V gene. The CDR3 is 15 amino acids. Here the CDR3 reads CASSLPTGAGSPLHF. The DNA of the CDR3 is TGTGCCAGCAGCTTACCGACAGGGGCCGGATCACCCCTCCACTTT.

This clonotype was observed a few times. V usage is TRBV6-6 and J usage is TRBJ1-1, with TRBD1 matching over 8 bases. The V segment lost 7 bases and the J segment 4 bases; nucleotides outside the gene matches: 11. The CDR3 extends over 15 amino acids. Germline V lookup: CDR1 MNHNY, CDR2 SVGAGI (reference sequence). The CDR3 loop is CASTTGQGGVTEAFF. In DNA, the CDR3 is TGTGCCAGCACCACCGGACAGGGCGGAGTCACTGAAGCTTTCTTT.

The V and J genes are TRBV29-1 and TRBJ2-3, with D uncertain. Germline lookup yields CDR1 SQVTM and CDR2 ANQGSEA. This CDR3 has 16 residues. Trimming removed 6 bases from V and 4 bases from J, with 23 bases in between. The CDR3 bases are TGCAGCGTCCACGAACTTATGTACGGAGAGGCAGATACGCAGTATTTT. Translation: CSVHELMYGEADTQYF.

The chain joins TRBV14 to TRBJ2-3; tentative D call: TRBD1 (5 bases). The CDR3 has 13 amino acids. Trimming stripped 2 bases from V and 6 bases from J, with 9 bases between. The germline gives CDR1 SGHDN, CDR2 FVKESK. CDR3 in amino acids: CASSQFRVDTQYF. In DNA form, the CDR3 reads TGTGCCAGCAGCCAATTCAGGGTTGATACGCAGTATTTT. Based on the CDR3 plus reference TRBV14 and TRBJ2-3, the full variable domain is EAGVTQFPSHSVIEKGQTVTLRCDPISGHDNLYWYRRVMGKEIKFLLHFVKESKQDESGMPNNRFLAERTGGTYSTLKVQPAELEDSGVYFCASSQFRVDTQYFGPGTRLTVL.

The table lists this clonotype with a few counts. The chain has TRBV6-2 or TRBV6-3 and TRBJ1-1, with D perhaps matching TRBD1 (6 bases). Germline-derived CDR1 and CDR2 are MNHEY and SVGEGT. V lost 8 bases to trimming and J lost 1 base, with 8 bases between them. CDR3 length: 12 residues. In DNA form, the CDR3 reads TGTGCCAGCGGGGGGCAGAACACTGAAGCTTTCTTT. This gives the protein CASGGQNTEAFF.

This clonotype was picked up a small number of times. The V call is TRBV9, the J call TRBJ2-1; D not resolved. The V gene lost 0 bases and the J gene lost 5 bases, with 12 bases spanning the gap. The CDR3 consists of 15 residues. Germline CDR1 reads SGDLS; CDR2 reads YYNGEE. The CDR3 nucleotides read TGTGCCAGCAGCGTAGGGACGGTTCACGACAATGAGCAGTTCTTC. Protein: CASSVGTVHDNEQFF.

Only a few counts were recorded for this clonotype. The gene calls are TRBV20-1 and TRBJ1-2, with D uncertain. The V gene lost 4 bases and the J gene lost 8 bases, with 14 bases spanning the gap. The CDR3 runs 12 residues. The germline CDR1 and CDR2 sequences are DFQATT and SNEGSKA (reference sequence). The CDR3 spells CSATLEGVGYTF. The DNA of the CDR3 is TGCAGTGCTACCTTGGAGGGCGTAGGCTACACCTTC.

The gene calls are TRBV14 and TRBJ2-3; D uncertain. V was pared by 1 base and J by 7 bases, with 15 bases between. Germline V gene lookup returns CDR1 SGHDN and CDR2 FVKESK. The CDR3 is 15 amino acids. CDR3 nucleotide sequence: TGTGCCAGCAGCCAAGGTACCGGCAGAAGATATACGCAGTATTTT. This gives the protein CASSQGTGRRYTQYF.

The rearrangement links TRBV18 to TRBJ1-4; D is possibly TRBD1 (6 bases). V lost 6 bases and J 7 bases, leaving 24 bases between the germline ends. Germline V gene data show CDR1 as KGHSH and CDR2 as LQKENI. This CDR3 contains 17 residues. As DNA, the CDR3 is TGTGCCAGCTCCCCGTCCGCAACCGGGACATTTCGTGAAAAACTGTTTTTT. Encoded protein: CASSPSATGTFREKLFF.

V and J are TRBV6-1 and TRBJ2-1, with 8 bases that match TRBD1. V gave up 6 bases and J gave up 8 bases; unmatched junction bases: 15. The germline V gene has CDR1 MNHNS and CDR2 SASEGT. This CDR3 has 16 amino acids. In nucleotides, the CDR3 is TGTGCCAGCAGGGGAAGAGGGACAGGACTTTGGGATGAGCAGTTCTTC. This encodes CASRGRGTGLWDEQFF.

In regard to this clonotype: The junction departs from the called germline gene at one end, perhaps through a read error. The chain recombines TRBV12-3 or TRBV12-4 with TRBJ1-2, with D possibly being TRBD1 (6 bases). The length of the CDR3 is 15 residues. The chain's CDR3 is CVSALRGQLGYGYTF. DNA for the CDR3: TGTGTCAGCGCCCTGCGAGGACAGCTAGGCTATGGCTACACCTTC.

Only a few counts were recorded for this clonotype. The gene calls are TRBV7-2 and TRBJ1-1; no firm D call. V gave up 5 bases and J gave up 8 bases, with 15 bases separating them. The CDR3 contains 13 residues. Germline values: CDR1 SGHTA, CDR2 FQGNSA. DNA for the CDR3: TGTGCCAGCAGCCAAATTAGGAATCGAGAAGCTTTCTTT. Amino acids: CASSQIRNREAFF.

The chain links TRBV29-1 to TRBJ1-2, with no clear D. Trimming left V 7 bases short and J 1 base short, with 16 bases between. The germline V gene has CDR1 SQVTM and CDR2 ANQGSEA. The CDR3 has 14 amino acids. The DNA for the CDR3 is TGCAGCGCGGCCGACGGATTATTTAACTATGGCTACACCTTC. It codes for CSAADGLFNYGYTF. Full variable domain (remainder filled in from reference TRBV29-1 and TRBJ1-2): SAVISQKPSRDICQRGTSLTIQCQVDSQVTMMFWYRQQPGQSLTLIATANQGSEATYESGFVIDKFPISRPNLTFSTLTVSNMSPEDSSIYLCSAADGLFNYGYTFGSGTRLTVV.

This clonotype has only a few counts. The V call is TRBV15, the J call TRBJ2-5; D is tentatively TRBD1 or TRBD2 (5 bases each). V gave up 1 base and J gave up 4 bases, with 13 bases separating them. Germline loops: CDR1 LNHNV, CDR2 YYDKDF (reference sequence). The CDR3 covers 15 residues. The CDR3 nucleotides read TGTGCCACCAGCAGAGTAGAGGGGACGCGAGAGACCCAGTACTTC. Translating it yields CATSRVEGTRETQYF.